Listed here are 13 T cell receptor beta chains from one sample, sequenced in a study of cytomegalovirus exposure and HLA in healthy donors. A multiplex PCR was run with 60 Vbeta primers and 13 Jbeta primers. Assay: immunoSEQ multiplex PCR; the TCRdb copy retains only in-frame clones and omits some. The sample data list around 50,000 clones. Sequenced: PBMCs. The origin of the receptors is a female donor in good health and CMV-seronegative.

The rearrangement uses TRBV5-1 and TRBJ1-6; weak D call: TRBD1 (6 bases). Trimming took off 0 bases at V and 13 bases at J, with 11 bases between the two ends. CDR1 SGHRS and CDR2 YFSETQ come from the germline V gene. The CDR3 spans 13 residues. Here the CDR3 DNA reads TGCGCCAGCAGCTTGGACAGGGTAGGGCCCCTCCACTTT. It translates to CASSLDRVGPLHF.

The CDR3 here is CSVEENELRGGGTEAFF. The CDR3 DNA reads TGCAGCGTTGAAGAGAACGAATTGAGGGGAGGGGGCACTGAAGCTTTCTTT. The rearrangement joins TRBV29-1 to TRBJ1-1, with D possibly TRBD1 on 6 matching bases. CDR1 and CDR2 from the germline V gene are SQVTM and ANQGSEA. The CDR3 consists of 17 residues. Trimming shortened V by 0 bases and J by 4 bases, and 21 bases separated the two germline ends.

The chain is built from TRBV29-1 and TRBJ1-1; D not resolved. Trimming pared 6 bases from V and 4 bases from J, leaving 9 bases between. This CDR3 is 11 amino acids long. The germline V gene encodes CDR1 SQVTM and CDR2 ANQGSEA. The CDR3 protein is CSVWGGTEAFF. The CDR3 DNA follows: TGCAGCGTCTGGGGAGGCACTGAAGCTTTCTTT.

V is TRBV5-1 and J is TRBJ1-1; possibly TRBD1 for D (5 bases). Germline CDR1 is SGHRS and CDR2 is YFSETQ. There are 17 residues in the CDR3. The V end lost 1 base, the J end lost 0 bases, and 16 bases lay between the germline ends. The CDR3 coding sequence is TGCGCCAGCAGCTTGCAGGGCCCAGCAACCATGAACACTGAAGCTTTCTTT. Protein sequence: CASSLQGPATMNTEAFF.

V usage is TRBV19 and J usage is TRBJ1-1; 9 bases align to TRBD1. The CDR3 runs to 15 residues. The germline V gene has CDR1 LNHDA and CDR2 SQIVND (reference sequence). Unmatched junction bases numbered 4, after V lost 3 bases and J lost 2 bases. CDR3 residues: CASSIDRGSNTEAFF. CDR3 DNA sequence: TGTGCCAGTAGTATTGACAGGGGGTCCAACACTGAAGCTTTCTTT.

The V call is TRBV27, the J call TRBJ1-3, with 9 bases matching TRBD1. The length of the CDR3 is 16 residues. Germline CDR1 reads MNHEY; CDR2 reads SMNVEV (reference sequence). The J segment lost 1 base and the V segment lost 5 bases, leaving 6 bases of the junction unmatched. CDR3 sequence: CASSLGTGYSGNTIYF. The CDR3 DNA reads TGTGCCAGCAGTCTAGGGACAGGGTATTCTGGAAACACCATATATTTT.

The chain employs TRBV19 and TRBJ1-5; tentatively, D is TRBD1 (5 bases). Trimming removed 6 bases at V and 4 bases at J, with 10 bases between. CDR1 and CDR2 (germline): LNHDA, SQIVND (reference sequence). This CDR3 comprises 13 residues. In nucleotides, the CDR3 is TGTGCCAGTAGCCATGGGGCAAATCAGCCCCAGCATTTT. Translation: CASSHGANQPQHF.

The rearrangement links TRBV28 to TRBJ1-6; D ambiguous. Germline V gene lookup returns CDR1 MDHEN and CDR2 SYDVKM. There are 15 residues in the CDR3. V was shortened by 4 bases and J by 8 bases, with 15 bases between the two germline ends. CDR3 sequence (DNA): TGTGCCAGCAGTTGGGGTCGGACTACGGATTCACCCCTCCACTTT. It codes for CASSWGRTTDSPLHF. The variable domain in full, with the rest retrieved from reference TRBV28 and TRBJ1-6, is DVKVTQSSRYLVKRTGEKVFLECVQDMDHENMFWYRQDPGLGLRLIYFSYDVKMKEKGDIPEGYSVSREKKERFSLILESASTNQTSMYLCASSWGRTTDSPLHFGNGTRLTVT.

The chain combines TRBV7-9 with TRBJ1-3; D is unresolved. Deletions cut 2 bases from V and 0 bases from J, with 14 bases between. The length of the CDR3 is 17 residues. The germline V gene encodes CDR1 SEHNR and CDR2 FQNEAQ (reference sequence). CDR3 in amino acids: CASSLSVSFFSGNTIYF. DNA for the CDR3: TGTGCCAGCAGCTTATCGGTTTCTTTTTTCTCTGGAAACACCATATATTTT.

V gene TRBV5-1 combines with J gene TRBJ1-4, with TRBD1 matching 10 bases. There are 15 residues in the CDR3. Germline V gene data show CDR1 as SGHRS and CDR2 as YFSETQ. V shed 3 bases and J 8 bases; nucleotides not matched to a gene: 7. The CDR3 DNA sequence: TGCGCCAGCAGCTCCACCGGGACAGGGGTGGAAAAACTGTTTTTT. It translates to CASSSTGTGVEKLFF.

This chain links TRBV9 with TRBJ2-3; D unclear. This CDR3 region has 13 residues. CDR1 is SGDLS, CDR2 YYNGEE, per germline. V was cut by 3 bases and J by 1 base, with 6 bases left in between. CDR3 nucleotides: TGTGCCAGCAGCGGCCGGGGCACAGATACGCAGTATTTT. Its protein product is CASSGRGTDTQYF.

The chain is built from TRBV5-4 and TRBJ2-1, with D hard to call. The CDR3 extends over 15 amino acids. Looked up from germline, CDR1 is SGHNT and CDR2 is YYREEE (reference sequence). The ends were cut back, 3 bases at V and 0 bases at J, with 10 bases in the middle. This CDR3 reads CASSSTPSSYNEQFF. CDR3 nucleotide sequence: TGTGCCAGCAGCTCGACTCCGAGCTCCTACAATGAGCAGTTCTTC.

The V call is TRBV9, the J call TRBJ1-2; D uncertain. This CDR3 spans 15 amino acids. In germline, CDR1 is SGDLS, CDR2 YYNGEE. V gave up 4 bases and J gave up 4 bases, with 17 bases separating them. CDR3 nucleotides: TGTGCCAGCAGCCCACGGGGAAAAGAGGGCTATGGCTACACCTTC. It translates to CASSPRGKEGYGYTF. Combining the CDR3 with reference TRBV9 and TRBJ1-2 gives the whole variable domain DSGVTQTPKHLITATGQRVTLRCSPRSGDLSVYWYQQSLDQGLQFLIQYYNGEERAKGNILERFSAQQFPDLHSELNLSSLELGDSALYFCASSPRGKEGYGYTFGSGTRLTVV.